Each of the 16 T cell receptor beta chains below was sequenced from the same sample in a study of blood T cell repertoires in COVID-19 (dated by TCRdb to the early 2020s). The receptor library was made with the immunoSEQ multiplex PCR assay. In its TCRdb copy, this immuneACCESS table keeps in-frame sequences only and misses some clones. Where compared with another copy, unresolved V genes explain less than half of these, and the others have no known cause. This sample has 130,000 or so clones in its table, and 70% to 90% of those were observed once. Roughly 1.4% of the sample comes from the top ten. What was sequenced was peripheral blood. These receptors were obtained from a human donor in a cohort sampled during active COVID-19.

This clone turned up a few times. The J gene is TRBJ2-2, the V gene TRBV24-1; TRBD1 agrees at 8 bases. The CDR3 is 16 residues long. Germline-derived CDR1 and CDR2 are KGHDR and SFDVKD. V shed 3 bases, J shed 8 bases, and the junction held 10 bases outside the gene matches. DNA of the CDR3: TGTGCCACCAGTGATCCCAGGCAGGGGGCATCAGGGGAGCTGTTTTTT. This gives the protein CATSDPRQGASGELFF.

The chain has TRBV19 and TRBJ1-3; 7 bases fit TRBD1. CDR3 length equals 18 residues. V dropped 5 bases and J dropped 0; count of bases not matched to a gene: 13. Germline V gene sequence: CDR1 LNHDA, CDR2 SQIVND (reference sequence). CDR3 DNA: TGTGCCAGTAGTCCCTGGACAGGATCATCGTTCTCTGGAAACACCATATATTTT. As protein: CASSPWTGSSFSGNTIYF.

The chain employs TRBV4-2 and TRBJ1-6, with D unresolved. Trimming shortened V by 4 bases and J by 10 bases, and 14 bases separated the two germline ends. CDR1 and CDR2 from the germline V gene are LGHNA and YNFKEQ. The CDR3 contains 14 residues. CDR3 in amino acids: CASSPDTGRSPLHF. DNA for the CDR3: TGTGCCAGCAGCCCAGACACGGGGAGGTCACCCCTCCACTTT.

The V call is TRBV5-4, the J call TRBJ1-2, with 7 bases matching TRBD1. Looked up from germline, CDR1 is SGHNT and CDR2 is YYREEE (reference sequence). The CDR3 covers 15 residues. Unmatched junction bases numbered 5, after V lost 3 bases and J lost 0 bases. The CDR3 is CASSYWTGSNYGYTF. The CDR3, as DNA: TGTGCCAGCAGCTACTGGACAGGTTCTAACTATGGCTACACCTTC.

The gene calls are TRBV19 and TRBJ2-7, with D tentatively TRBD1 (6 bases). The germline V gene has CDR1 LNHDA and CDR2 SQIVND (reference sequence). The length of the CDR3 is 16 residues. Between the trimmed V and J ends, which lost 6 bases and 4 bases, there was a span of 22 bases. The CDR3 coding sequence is TGTGCCAGTAGAAACAGGGTTCAGGATCCGGTTTACGAGCAGTACTTC. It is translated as CASRNRVQDPVYEQYF.

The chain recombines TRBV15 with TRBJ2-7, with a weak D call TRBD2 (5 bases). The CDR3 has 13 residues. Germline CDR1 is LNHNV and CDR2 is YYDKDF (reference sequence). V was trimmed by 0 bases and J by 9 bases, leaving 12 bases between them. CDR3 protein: CATSRDGEKGQYF. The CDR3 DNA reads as TGTGCCACCAGCAGAGACGGGGAAAAAGGGCAGTACTTC.

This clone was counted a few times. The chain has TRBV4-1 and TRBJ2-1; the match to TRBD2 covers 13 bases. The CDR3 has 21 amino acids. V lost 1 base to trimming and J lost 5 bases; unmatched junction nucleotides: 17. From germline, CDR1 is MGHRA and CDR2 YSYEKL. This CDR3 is CASSQAGEGLAGDTRNNEQFF. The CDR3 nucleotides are TGCGCCAGCAGCCAAGCAGGGGAAGGACTAGCGGGGGACACTCGAAACAATGAGCAGTTCTTC.

In DNA, the CDR3 is TGTGCCAGCAGCACAGGAGTCGGGGAGCTGTTTTTT. Amino acids: CASSTGVGELFF. The chain joins TRBV5-8 to TRBJ2-2; TRBD1 is a possible D gene (5 bases). Germline CDR1 and CDR2: SGHTS and YDEGEE. This CDR3 is built from 12 residues. Between the trimmed V and J ends, which lost 4 bases and 7 bases, there was a span of 8 bases.

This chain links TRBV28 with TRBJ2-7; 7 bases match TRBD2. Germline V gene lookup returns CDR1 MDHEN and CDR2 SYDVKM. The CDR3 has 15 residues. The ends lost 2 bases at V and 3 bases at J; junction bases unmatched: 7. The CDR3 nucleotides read TGTGCCAGCAGTTTAGGACGGGAGGTTAACTACGAGCAGTACTTC. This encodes CASSLGREVNYEQYF.

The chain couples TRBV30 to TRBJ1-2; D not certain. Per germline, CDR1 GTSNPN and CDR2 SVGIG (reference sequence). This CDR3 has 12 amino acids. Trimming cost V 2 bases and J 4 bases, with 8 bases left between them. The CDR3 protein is CAWSQDRYGYTF. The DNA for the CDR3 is TGTGCCTGGAGTCAGGATCGCTATGGCTACACCTTC.

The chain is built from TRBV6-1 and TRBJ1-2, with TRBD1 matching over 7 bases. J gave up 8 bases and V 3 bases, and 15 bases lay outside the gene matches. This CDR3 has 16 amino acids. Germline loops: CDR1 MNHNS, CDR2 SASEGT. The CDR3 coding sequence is TGTGCCAGCAGTGAGTGGGACCGACAGGGAGTGGGAGGCTACACCTTC. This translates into CASSEWDRQGVGGYTF.

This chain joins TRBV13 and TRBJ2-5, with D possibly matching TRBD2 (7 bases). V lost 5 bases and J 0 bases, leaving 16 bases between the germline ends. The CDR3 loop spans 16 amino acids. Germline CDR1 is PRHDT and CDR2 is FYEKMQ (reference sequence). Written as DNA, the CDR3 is TGTGCCAGCAGCACTAGGGGGGGGCCATACCAAGAGACCCAGTACTTC. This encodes CASSTRGGPYQETQYF.

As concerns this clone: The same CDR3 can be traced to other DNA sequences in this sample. CDR3 DNA sequence: TGTGCCAGCAGGAGGGACACTGAAGCTTTCTTT. Translated, it gives CASRRDTEAFF. The chain joins TRBV28 to TRBJ1-1; D not resolved. Germline V gene lookup returns CDR1 MDHEN and CDR2 SYDVKM. The CDR3 contains 11 residues. V lost 6 bases, J lost 3 bases, and 5 bases lay in between.

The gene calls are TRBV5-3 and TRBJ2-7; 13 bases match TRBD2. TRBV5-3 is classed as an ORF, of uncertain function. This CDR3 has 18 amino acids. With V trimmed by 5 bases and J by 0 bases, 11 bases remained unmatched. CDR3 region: CARRQRGLAGRGSYEQYF. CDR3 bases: TGTGCCAGAAGACAGAGGGGACTAGCGGGACGGGGCTCCTACGAGCAGTACTTC.

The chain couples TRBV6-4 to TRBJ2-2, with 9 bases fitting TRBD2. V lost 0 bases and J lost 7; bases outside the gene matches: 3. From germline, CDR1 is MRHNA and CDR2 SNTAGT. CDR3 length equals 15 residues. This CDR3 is CASSDSAGGGGELFF. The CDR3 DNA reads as TGTGCCAGCAGTGACTCAGCGGGGGGCGGCGGGGAGCTGTTTTTT.

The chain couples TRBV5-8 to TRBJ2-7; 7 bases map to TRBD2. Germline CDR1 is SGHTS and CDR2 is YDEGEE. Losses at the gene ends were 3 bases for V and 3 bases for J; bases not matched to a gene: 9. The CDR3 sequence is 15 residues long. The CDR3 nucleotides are TGTGCCAGCAGCTACCGGACCCGGGGGGTCTACGAGCAGTACTTC. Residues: CASSYRTRGVYEQYF.